The 16 T cell receptor beta chains below were found in one sample sequenced in a study of somatic mutations in cytotoxic T cells in rheumatoid arthritis. This table comes from immunoSEQ multiplex PCR, and its TCRdb copy is limited to in-frame clones, with some not included. The sample lists just over 20,000 clones; around 83% were seen once. Material for sequencing was CD8+ T cells sorted from blood. These receptors all come from an adult with rheumatoid arthritis.

This rearrangement joins TRBV9 to TRBJ2-3; 14 bases line up with TRBD2. Germline V lookup: CDR1 SGDLS, CDR2 YYNGEE. The length of the CDR3 is 16 residues. Germline trimming cut 2 bases from V and 5 bases from J; bases unmatched to any gene: 4. CDR3 nucleotides: TGTGCCAGCAGCGTGACTAGCGGGGGGGCCAGAGATACGCAGTATTTT. Protein sequence: CASSVTSGGARDTQYF. Variable domain in full (rest from reference TRBV9 and TRBJ2-3): DSGVTQTPKHLITATGQRVTLRCSPRSGDLSVYWYQQSLDQGLQFLIQYYNGEERAKGNILERFSAQQFPDLHSELNLSSLELGDSALYFCASSVTSGGARDTQYFGPGTRLTVL.

The chain uses TRBV7-9 and TRBJ1-1; no firm D call. Germline assignment: CDR1 SEHNR and CDR2 FQNEAQ (reference sequence). Deletions cut 1 base from V and 5 bases from J, with 8 bases between. This CDR3 has 13 amino acids. In nucleotides, the CDR3 is TGTGCCAGCAGCTTAGGGGAAGGGACTGAAGCTTTCTTT. This gives the protein CASSLGEGTEAFF.

The rearrangement joins TRBV6-6 to TRBJ1-4; no clear D gene. Germline values: CDR1 MNHNY, CDR2 SVGAGI (reference sequence). Trimming stripped 2 bases from V and 8 bases from J, with 18 bases between. CDR3 size: 16 residues. This CDR3 reads CASSYRMGLREEKLFF. CDR3 nucleotide sequence: TGTGCCAGCAGTTACCGGATGGGATTGAGAGAGGAAAAACTGTTTTTT.

This clone showed up just once. The genes are TRBV6-1 and TRBJ2-7; 7 nucleotides line up with TRBD2. In germline, CDR1 is MNHNS, CDR2 SASEGT. J gave up 5 bases and V 6 bases, and 4 bases lay outside the gene matches. This CDR3 has 12 residues. The CDR3 bases are TGTGCCAGCAGGGGAGCGGGAAACGAGCAGTACTTC. Translation: CASRGAGNEQYF.

The rearrangement links TRBV2 to TRBJ1-5; 7 positions match TRBD1. The CDR3 runs 13 residues. The germline CDR1 and CDR2 sequences are SNHLY and FYNNEI. J was trimmed by 4 bases and V by 6 bases; bases with no gene match: 3. The CDR3 loop is CASRGQANQPQHF. The CDR3, as DNA: TGTGCCAGCAGAGGACAGGCTAATCAGCCCCAGCATTTT.

The rearrangement joins TRBV5-1 to TRBJ1-2, with D possibly TRBD1 on 5 matching bases. The CDR3 has 16 amino acids. Germline V gene data show CDR1 as SGHRS and CDR2 as YFSETQ. Trimming pared 4 bases from V and 6 bases from J, leaving 22 bases between. CDR3 sequence: CASSPNGGFGPNGYTF. The DNA of the CDR3 is TGCGCCAGCAGCCCTAACGGGGGGTTTGGTCCGAATGGCTACACCTTC. The whole variable domain, remainder taken from reference TRBV5-1 and TRBJ1-2, is KAGVTQTPRYLIKTRGQQVTLSCSPISGHRSVSWYQQTPGQGLQFLFEYFSETQRNKGNFPGRFSGRQFSNSRSEMNVSTLELGDSALYLCASSPNGGFGPNGYTFGSGTRLTVV.

The chain recombines TRBV4-2 with TRBJ1-1; D possibly corresponds to TRBD1 (5 bases). Germline V gives CDR1 LGHNA, CDR2 YNFKEQ. This CDR3 contains 15 residues. Trimming took off 3 bases at V and 4 bases at J, with 15 bases between the two ends. The CDR3 region is CASSQRQGAVTEAFF. Written as DNA, the CDR3 is TGTGCCAGCAGCCAGAGGCAGGGCGCGGTCACTGAAGCTTTCTTT.

The rearrangement joins TRBV2 to TRBJ2-3, with TRBD2 matching over 9 bases. The CDR3 runs to 14 residues. Germline assignment: CDR1 SNHLY and CDR2 FYNNEI. The ends lost 4 bases at V and 4 bases at J; junction bases unmatched: 3. As DNA, the CDR3 is TGTGCCAGCAGTGCGCTAGCGGGATCAGATACGCAGTATTTT. It is translated as CASSALAGSDTQYF.

The chain employs TRBV29-1 and TRBJ2-5; 7 bases are shared with TRBD2. This CDR3 has 15 residues. In germline, CDR1 is SQVTM, CDR2 ANQGSEA. J gave up 5 bases and V 2 bases, and 11 bases lay outside the gene matches. CDR3 residues: CSVESVAGAGETQYF. The CDR3 DNA sequence: TGCAGCGTTGAATCCGTAGCAGGAGCGGGGGAGACCCAGTACTTC.

The J gene is TRBJ1-2, the V gene TRBV28, with a weak D call TRBD1 (6 bases). The CDR3 extends over 13 amino acids. The V end lost 7 bases, the J end lost 4 bases, and 13 bases lay between the germline ends. CDR1 and CDR2 from the germline V gene are MDHEN and SYDVKM. The CDR3 region has the DNA TGTGCCAGCAAGCACAGGGCCGTCTATGGCTACACCTTC. It specifies CASKHRAVYGYTF.

The V gene is TRBV6-1, the J gene TRBJ1-5, with TRBD1 as a possible D gene (5 bases). V was clipped by 4 bases and J by 0 bases, with 13 bases between them. Germline CDR1 MNHNS, CDR2 SASEGT. CDR3 length: 16 amino acids. The CDR3 sequence: CASSVRTPYSNQPQHF. CDR3 coding DNA: TGTGCCAGCAGTGTGCGGACACCTTATAGCAATCAGCCCCAGCATTTT.

This clone has more than one count but fewer than ten. J is TRBJ2-1 and V is TRBV29-1; TRBD2 agrees at 7 bases. Germline lookup yields CDR1 SQVTM and CDR2 ANQGSEA. Unmatched junction bases numbered 3, after V lost 4 bases and J lost 0 bases. The CDR3 loop spans 14 amino acids. The CDR3 loop is CSVASGSSYNEQFF. CDR3 bases: TGCAGCGTTGCTAGCGGTAGCTCCTACAATGAGCAGTTCTTC.

The chain couples TRBV7-9 to TRBJ2-1; D is possibly TRBD1 (6 bases). CDR1 SEHNR and CDR2 FQNEAQ come from the germline V gene (reference sequence). The CDR3 contains 14 residues. Trimming removed 1 base at V and 5 bases at J, with 9 bases between. CDR3 nucleotide sequence: TGTGCCAGCAGCTTAGAGCCAGGGGACAATGAGCAGTTCTTC. As protein: CASSLEPGDNEQFF. The full variable domain, completed using reference TRBV7-9 and TRBJ2-1, is DTGVSQNPRHKITKRGQNVTFRCDPISEHNRLYWYRQTLGQGPEFLTYFQNEAQLEKSRLLSDRFSAERPKGSFSTLEIQRTEQGDSAMYLCASSLEPGDNEQFFGPGTRLTVL.

The chain couples TRBV9 to TRBJ1-1, with D tentatively TRBD1 (6 bases). Per the germline V gene, CDR1 is SGDLS and CDR2 is YYNGEE. The V end lost 0 bases, the J end lost 0 bases, and 12 bases lay between the germline ends. The CDR3 totals 16 residues. This CDR3 is CASSVAGAPMNTEAFF. The DNA for the CDR3 is TGTGCCAGCAGCGTAGCAGGGGCACCCATGAACACTGAAGCTTTCTTT.

The V call is TRBV27, the J call TRBJ1-5; D ambiguous. The CDR3 totals 16 residues. V lost 5 bases to trimming and J lost 0 bases, with 14 bases between them. Germline V lookup: CDR1 MNHEY, CDR2 SMNVEV (reference sequence). The CDR3 sequence: CASSSGRKYSNQPQHF. The CDR3 nucleotides read TGTGCCAGCAGTAGCGGACGGAAATATAGCAATCAGCCCCAGCATTTT.

V is TRBV9 and J is TRBJ2-1; TRBD2 agrees at 7 bases. J was trimmed by 3 bases and V by 0 bases; bases with no gene match: 3. The CDR3 runs 15 residues. In germline, CDR1 is SGDLS, CDR2 YYNGEE. In nucleotides, the CDR3 is TGTGCCAGCAGCGTAGCGGGACTACTCTACAATGAGCAGTTCTTC. This codes for CASSVAGLLYNEQFF. Together with reference TRBV9 and TRBJ2-1, the CDR3 gives the full variable domain: DSGVTQTPKHLITATGQRVTLRCSPRSGDLSVYWYQQSLDQGLQFLIQYYNGEERAKGNILERFSAQQFPDLHSELNLSSLELGDSALYFCASSVAGLLYNEQFFGPGTRLTVL.